This T cell receptor (beta chain) was identified during a study of cytomegalovirus exposure and HLA in healthy donors (dated by TCRdb to about 2017). About the investigation overall: A later analysis indicated that the 130 or so validation repertoires were generated on the platform also employed for the approximately 700 repertoires of the first cohort. High-throughput TCR immunosequencing, statistical association of individual TCRs with disease status, and machine learning were combined to predict cytomegalovirus infection status. A separate validation cohort of roughly 130 different subjects was used in addition to the approximately 640-subject first cohort. The study was designed to test whether signatures of past pathogen exposure could be identified by cataloging public T cell receptors.

The investigation overall reported the following: While some public TCRs were present in many individuals, most TCR sequences turned up only very rarely across donors. The validation cohort had no HLA typing available for a later analysis, so co-occurrence within that cohort was assessed over all 120 or so repertoires. According to the authors, the approach could potentially be generalized to other disease states and immunological phenotypes. A total of about 150 TCR beta chains were listed by the study as associated with cytomegalovirus. In a later analysis, TCRs clustered in the first cohort were found to also tend to co-occur in the roughly 130 validation repertoires, with about 93% of cluster scores above 0. Cytomegalovirus status was reported to be diagnosed by the classifier with high specificity and sensitivity in both the original and validation cohorts. A few of the identified cytomegalovirus-associated TCR beta chains were confirmed in vitro to be specific for cytomegalovirus antigens.

As for this clone: What antigen it recognizes has not been identified. Base qualities are not provided; no much larger clone lies one nucleotide away.

Donors formed part of the validation cohort, which comprised fewer than 150 subjects and was distinct from the first cohort of 666 subjects. In the germline V gene, CDR1 corresponds to MNHEY and CDR2 to SVGAGI. The germline ends are 13 bases apart after V is trimmed by 2 bases and J by 8 bases. The CDR3 spans 14 residues, from the cysteine through the phenylalanine. The kept DNA is CDR3 alone, 42 bases in frame from the first base. Library creation used the immunoSEQ multiplex PCR assay. The authors processed their data as follows. To diagnose cytomegalovirus status from the catalog of TCR beta chain sequences, a statistical classification framework was built. Not all clones reach the TCRdb copy of this immuneACCESS table, which keeps in-frame sequences only. Checked studies attribute under half of the gap to unresolved V genes and leave the rest unexplained. V and J calls and clone size are as listed in that table; D and trimming were resolved from the DNA. This sample holds 200,000 to 250,000 clones; roughly 87% were observed only once. The top ten constitute approximately 2% of the sample.

The sequenced material came from PBMCs. The chain uses TRBV6-5 and TRBJ2-1; TRBD1 might be the D gene, on 5 matching bases. The clonotype was recovered from a woman aged 18-30 years in good health and CMV-seropositive. The CDR3 amino acid sequence is: CASSYGTQADEQFF. The DNA is as follows: TGTGCCAGCAGTTACGGAACACAGGCGGATGAGCAGTTCTTC.